The rows below give T cell receptor beta chains drawn from one sample of a study of CXCR3-negative and CXCR3-positive naive CD8 T cells. For each CDR3 protein, TCRdb gives one entry from its re-call of the 5' RACE reads, without DNA. Its table lists 140,000 to 150,000 distinct CDR3 sequences. Sample: naive CXCR3+ CD8+ T cells from blood. Receptor source: a human donor in good health. Some clones in this sample may be carry-over from other donors' samples. CDR3s include the opening cysteine and the closing phenylalanine or tryptophan.

j_call | cdr3_length | v_call | cdr3_aa
TRBJ1-2 | 15 | TRBV10-3 | CAISPVGAPNYGYTF
TRBJ1-5 | 14 | TRBV30 | CAWTLTGSNQPQHF
TRBJ1-6 | 14 | TRBV4-1 | CASSQGVRGSPLHF
TRBJ2-1 | 13 | TRBV15 | CATSMSPRNEQFF
TRBJ1-1 | 14 | TRBV5-1 | CASSLYGLSTEAFF
TRBJ2-7 | 16 | TRBV6-2/TRBV6-3 | CASSYNYGTVPTEQYF
TRBJ2-7 | 14 | TRBV29-1 | CSVELGGLGYEQYF
TRBJ1-2 | 16 | TRBV29-1 | CSVVRGQGMGNYGYTF
TRBJ2-5 | 11 | TRBV29-1 | CSVDGEETQYF
TRBJ2-5 | 13 | TRBV14 | CASSQVAEETQYF